The 30 T cell receptor beta chains reported below all come from one sample, sequenced in a study of blood T cell repertoires in COVID-19. Repertoires were generated with immunoSEQ multiplex PCR, while TCRdb's copy carries only in-frame clones and drops some. The data contain 200,000 to 300,000 clones, 89% of them singletons. The sequenced material came from PBMCs or T cells enriched from blood (not recorded which). All receptors derive from a woman aged 25 to 39 with acute COVID-19.

This clone came up a few times. The chain employs TRBV18 and TRBJ2-7; 7 bases fit TRBD2. Germline V lookup: CDR1 KGHSH, CDR2 LQKENI. The CDR3 extends over 15 amino acids. The junction had 2 bases not matched to a gene; V was cut back by 0 bases and J by 0 bases. In nucleotides, the CDR3 is TGTGCCAGCTCACCACCGGGCGGGAGCTCCTACGAGCAGTACTTC. As protein: CASSPPGGSSYEQYF.

The V gene is TRBV4-1, the J gene TRBJ1-5; perhaps TRBD1 as D (6 bases). V was cut by 2 bases and J by 2 bases, with 7 bases left in between. CDR1 is MGHRA, CDR2 YSYEKL, per germline. CDR3 length equals 14 residues. The CDR3 bases are TGCGCCAGCAGCCAATACAGGGGCAATCAGCCCCAGCATTTT. This gives the protein CASSQYRGNQPQHF.

The V call is TRBV4-2, the J call TRBJ2-7, with 8 bases lining up with TRBD2. The CDR3 is 12 residues long. CDR1 and CDR2 (germline): LGHNA, YNFKEQ. The V segment lost 7 bases and the J segment 8 bases; nucleotides outside the gene matches: 7. The CDR3 sequence: CASTSGSRQQYF. The DNA of the CDR3 is TGTGCCAGCACCAGCGGGAGTCGCCAGCAGTACTTC.

This clone has only one observation. The CDR3 loop reads CASSLATGAVNTEAFF. The CDR3 DNA reads TGTGCCAGCAGCTTGGCGACAGGGGCGGTGAACACTGAAGCTTTCTTT. The V and J genes are TRBV7-9 and TRBJ1-1; 8 nucleotides line up with TRBD1. Germline loops: CDR1 SEHNR, CDR2 FQNEAQ (reference sequence). The CDR3 runs to 16 residues. V dropped 3 bases and J dropped 0; count of bases not matched to a gene: 6. The variable domain in full, with the rest retrieved from reference TRBV7-9 and TRBJ1-1, is DTGVSQNPRHKITKRGQNVTFRCDPISEHNRLYWYRQTLGQGPEFLTYFQNEAQLEKSRLLSDRFSAERPKGSFSTLEIQRTEQGDSAMYLCASSLATGAVNTEAFFGQGTRLTVV.

The chain combines TRBV5-1 with TRBJ1-5; D may be TRBD1 (6 bases). The CDR3 has 15 residues. V was trimmed by 3 bases and J by 5 bases, leaving 15 bases between them. From germline, CDR1 is SGHRS and CDR2 YFSETQ. This CDR3 reads CASSWGGQRDQPQHF. For the CDR3, the DNA is TGCGCCAGCAGCTGGGGGGGACAACGGGATCAGCCCCAGCATTTT.

The chain couples TRBV30 to TRBJ1-6, with 9 bases lining up with TRBD1. V dropped 5 bases and J dropped 10; count of bases not matched to a gene: 9. In germline, CDR1 is GTSNPN, CDR2 SVGIG (reference sequence). This CDR3 is 14 amino acids long. The CDR3 loop reads CAWVGTGSGSPLHF. The CDR3 DNA is TGTGCCTGGGTCGGGACAGGGTCTGGGTCACCCCTCCACTTT.

The rearrangement uses TRBV19 and TRBJ1-6; D possibly corresponds to TRBD1 (5 bases). V was cut by 5 bases and J by 5 bases, with 10 bases left in between. Germline CDR1 is LNHDA and CDR2 is SQIVND (reference sequence). This CDR3 region has 14 residues. The CDR3 is CASSRYRNNSPLHF. CDR3 nucleotides: TGTGCCAGTAGTCGCTACAGGAATAATTCACCCCTCCACTTT.

This rearrangement joins TRBV30 to TRBJ2-7; tentative D call: TRBD1 (6 bases). V gave up 3 bases and J gave up 8 bases, with 20 bases separating them. The CDR3 is 14 amino acids. Per germline, CDR1 GTSNPN and CDR2 SVGIG (reference sequence). Written as DNA, the CDR3 is TGTGCCTGGAGCGTTGGACAGACTCACTGGAAGCAGTACTTC. It is translated as CAWSVGQTHWKQYF.

The rearrangement joins TRBV7-8 to TRBJ1-2; D is ambiguous. CDR1 is SGHVS, CDR2 FQNEAQ, per germline. The CDR3 contains 15 residues. With 5 bases removed from V and 0 bases from J, the gap between germline ends came to 13 bases. CDR3 region: CASSQGRGANYGYTF. DNA of the CDR3: TGTGCCAGCAGCCAAGGACGGGGAGCTAACTATGGCTACACCTTC.

The chain employs TRBV6-2 or TRBV6-3 and TRBJ1-1; 8 nucleotides line up with TRBD1. The CDR3 covers 18 residues. Germline CDR1 and CDR2: MNHEY and SVGEGT. With V trimmed by 5 bases and J by 5 bases, 19 bases remained unmatched. CDR3 sequence reads: CASSPVSWEYDRGTEAFF. The CDR3 DNA reads TGTGCCAGCAGTCCCGTTAGTTGGGAATATGACAGGGGAACTGAAGCTTTCTTT.

In this sample, this clone turned up a few times. The chain carries TRBV4-1 and TRBJ2-3, with 7 positions matching TRBD1. This CDR3 has 15 residues. In germline, CDR1 is MGHRA, CDR2 YSYEKL. The V and J ends lost 4 bases and 2 bases, in that order; junction bases with no gene match: 6. The CDR3 protein is CASSPPGQITDTQYF. The CDR3 DNA follows: TGCGCCAGCAGCCCTCCGGGACAGATCACAGATACGCAGTATTTT.

The V gene is TRBV9, the J gene TRBJ2-2; TRBD2 aligns across 9 bases. The J segment lost 7 bases and the V segment lost 4 bases, leaving 14 bases of the junction unmatched. Germline CDR1 is SGDLS and CDR2 is YYNGEE. The CDR3 length is 17 residues. CDR3 DNA sequence: TGTGCCAGCAGCTCCCTCCGGGCGGGGGGGCAAGTCGGGGAGCTGTTTTTT. Protein: CASSSLRAGGQVGELFF.

The table lists this clone with a count of one. This chain joins TRBV28 and TRBJ1-2; tentative D call: TRBD1 (5 bases). Germline V gene lookup returns CDR1 MDHEN and CDR2 SYDVKM. The CDR3 spans 17 residues. V was pared by 7 bases and J by 3 bases, with 24 bases between. CDR3 protein: CASNPLGRGTFHYGYTF. The CDR3 DNA is TGTGCCAGCAACCCTCTAGGGCGGGGGACGTTCCACTATGGCTACACCTTC.

The CDR3 loop reads CASSGDRDYGYTF. The CDR3 DNA follows: TGTGCCAGCAGTGGGGACAGGGATTATGGCTACACCTTC. This chain uses TRBV2 with TRBJ1-2, with 9 bases fitting TRBD1. With 4 bases clipped from V and 5 bases from J, the junction kept 2 bases outside the gene matches. This CDR3 is built from 13 residues. Germline-derived CDR1 and CDR2 are SNHLY and FYNNEI.

The J gene is TRBJ1-2, the V gene TRBV7-9, with D possibly being TRBD1 (6 bases). Germline V lookup: CDR1 SEHNR, CDR2 FQNEAQ (reference sequence). The CDR3 has 15 amino acids. V was trimmed by 7 bases and J by 8 bases, leaving 23 bases between them. The chain's CDR3 is CASTIGDIGPGGYTF. The DNA of the CDR3 is TGTGCCAGCACCATTGGGGACATAGGGCCGGGAGGCTACACCTTC.

The chain joins TRBV5-1 to TRBJ1-1; possible D gene TRBD1, 5 bases. From germline, CDR1 is SGHRS and CDR2 YFSETQ. Trimming took 2 bases from V and 7 from J, leaving 15 bases between them. The CDR3 totals 14 residues. CDR3 loop: CASSFSRDWGEAFF. The DNA of the CDR3 is TGCGCCAGCAGCTTCTCCCGGGACTGGGGTGAAGCTTTCTTT.

This chain connects TRBV9 to TRBJ1-1, with a tentative D call TRBD1 (5 bases). The CDR3 covers 15 residues. Trimming took 0 bases from V and 4 from J, leaving 13 bases between them. The germline CDR1 and CDR2 sequences are SGDLS and YYNGEE. Written as DNA, the CDR3 is TGTGCCAGCAGCGTAGGCGGGAAGGGGCGCACTGAAGCTTTCTTT. Amino acids: CASSVGGKGRTEAFF.

The chain employs TRBV27 and TRBJ1-6; D is unclear. CDR3 length: 17 residues. V dropped 6 bases and J dropped 0 bases, with 15 bases sitting between them. The V gene's germline CDR1 is MNHEY and CDR2 SMNVEV (reference sequence). The CDR3 DNA is TGTGCCAGCAGGCCGGGTCCGCAGAGCTCCTATAATTCACCCCTCCACTTT. It yields the protein CASRPGPQSSYNSPLHF.

This chain connects TRBV7-9 to TRBJ1-1; D gene uncertain. V was pared by 6 bases and J by 1 base, with 6 bases between. Germline V gene sequence: CDR1 SEHNR, CDR2 FQNEAQ (reference sequence). The CDR3 has 12 residues. The CDR3 DNA reads as TGTGCCAGCAGGCCAGAGAACACTGAAGCTTTCTTT. Translating it yields CASRPENTEAFF.

The gene calls are TRBV5-8 and TRBJ1-6; D unresolved. Germline V gives CDR1 SGHTS, CDR2 YDEGEE. V was shortened by 2 bases and J by 6 bases, with 6 bases between the two germline ends. The CDR3 has 13 amino acids. DNA for the CDR3: TGTGCCAGCAGCTTACGGGGTAATTCACCCCTCCACTTT. As protein: CASSLRGNSPLHF.

About this clone: This sample includes further DNA sequences coding for the same CDR3. The rearrangement joins TRBV2 to TRBJ2-7; 7 bases are a match to TRBD1. V dropped 8 bases and J dropped 0; count of bases not matched to a gene: 7. The CDR3 sequence is 14 residues long. The germline V gene encodes CDR1 SNHLY and CDR2 FYNNEI. Here the CDR3 DNA reads TGTGCCAGCTCTTGGACAGGCAGCTCCTACGAGCAGTACTTC. Amino acids: CASSWTGSSYEQYF.

This clone showed up just a few times. The rearrangement joins TRBV19 to TRBJ1-6; 9 nucleotides match TRBD1. The germline CDR1 and CDR2 sequences are LNHDA and SQIVND (reference sequence). This CDR3 has 15 amino acids. Trimming cost V 3 bases and J 6 bases; bases outside gene matches: 3. CDR3 coding DNA: TGTGCCAGTAGTATTCGACAGGGGGTTAATTCACCCCTCCACTTT. It specifies CASSIRQGVNSPLHF.

The V call is TRBV12-3 or TRBV12-4, the J call TRBJ1-1; perhaps TRBD1 as D (5 bases). The CDR3 length is 13 residues. V gave up 5 bases and J gave up 2 bases, with 9 bases separating them. In DNA form, the CDR3 reads TGTGCCAGCAGTCCCCAGGGTAACACTGAAGCTTTCTTT. Translated: CASSPQGNTEAFF.

Here the CDR3 DNA reads TGTGCCAGCAGTGAGGGCAGGGGGACCTCCTTGAATTCACCCCTCCACTTT. Amino acid sequence: CASSEGRGTSLNSPLHF. The rearrangement links TRBV6-1 to TRBJ1-6, with 7 bases that match TRBD1. Germline values: CDR1 MNHNS, CDR2 SASEGT. The CDR3 totals 17 residues. With V trimmed by 3 bases and J by 7 bases, 12 bases remained unmatched.

About this clone: This same CDR3 is encoded by further DNA sequences in the sample. The chain uses TRBV19 and TRBJ2-5; 9 nucleotides align to TRBD1. V dropped 8 bases and J dropped 5; count of bases not matched to a gene: 6. The CDR3 runs to 13 residues. Germline CDR1 is LNHDA and CDR2 is SQIVND (reference sequence). The CDR3 DNA reads as TGTGCCAGTTCCCGGACAGGGGTCGAGACCCAGTACTTC. Translation: CASSRTGVETQYF.

The chain joins TRBV2 to TRBJ1-1; no clear D. V lost 6 bases, J lost 0 bases, and 8 bases lay in between. Germline CDR1 reads SNHLY; CDR2 reads FYNNEI. The CDR3 is made up of 13 amino acids. The CDR3 DNA reads as TGTGCCAGCAGCGAGTTTTTGAACACTGAAGCTTTCTTT. Translation gives CASSEFLNTEAFF.

The CDR3 protein is CASSQRTSGGWGETQYF. The CDR3 DNA reads as TGTGCCAGCAGCCAGAGAACTAGCGGGGGCTGGGGGGAGACCCAGTACTTC. The J gene is TRBJ2-5, the V gene TRBV3-1 (or the pseudogene TRBV3-2), with 11 bases lining up with TRBD2. The V and J ends lost 3 bases and 5 bases, in that order; junction bases with no gene match: 11. The CDR3 loop spans 17 amino acids. Germline CDR1 is LGHDT and CDR2 is YNNKEL (reference sequence).

This clone appeared once. The chain is built from TRBV4-1 and TRBJ2-1; 9 bases line up with TRBD2. The V gene's germline CDR1 is MGHRA and CDR2 YSYEKL. The CDR3 is 16 amino acids. The J segment lost 6 bases and the V segment lost 1 base, leaving 7 bases of the junction unmatched. The CDR3 here is CASSQGGGGARNEQFF. The CDR3, as DNA: TGCGCCAGCAGCCAAGGTGGCGGGGGGGCCCGCAATGAGCAGTTCTTC.

This rearrangement joins TRBV5-6 to TRBJ2-7, with 7 bases fitting TRBD1. Germline V lookup: CDR1 SGHDT, CDR2 YYEEEE. The CDR3 loop spans 14 amino acids. J lost 7 bases, V lost 1 base, and 8 bases had no gene match. The CDR3 bases are TGTGCCAGCAGCTTGTATGACAGGGTGGGGGAGCAGTACTTC. This codes for CASSLYDRVGEQYF. Using reference TRBV5-6 and TRBJ2-7 for the parts outside the CDR3, the full variable domain is DAGVTQSPTHLIKTRGQQVTLRCSPKSGHDTVSWYQQALGQGPQFIFQYYEEEERQRGNFPDRFSGHQFPNYSSELNVNALLLGDSALYLCASSLYDRVGEQYFGPGTRLTVT.

This chain links TRBV18 with TRBJ2-3; D might be TRBD1 (6 bases). The CDR3 has 16 amino acids. The germline V and J ends were trimmed by 1 base and 2 bases, with 13 bases remaining between them. Germline CDR1 KGHSH, CDR2 LQKENI. This CDR3 is CASSPLRTELTDTQYF. CDR3 in DNA: TGTGCCAGCTCACCACTAAGGACAGAACTCACAGATACGCAGTATTTT.